The 30 T cell receptor beta chains given below trace back to one sample, sequenced in a study of neurological immune-mediated disorders (dated by TCRdb to about 2019). Library preparation employed 5' RACE. TCRdb shows the sequencer as Illumina HiSeq 2500. TCRdb applied fastp at Q25 and MiXCR to the public reads, then kept only in-frame beta chains. Every CDR3 protein is listed once, alongside the most common genes and DNA of its rows. This sample has roughly 19,000 distinct CDR3 sequences in its table, and 15% of those were observed once. Over 12% of the sample lies in the top ten. The specimen was PBMCs. All receptors come from a female donor with HTLV-1-associated myelopathy (HAM/TSP).

The chain combines TRBV5-1 with TRBJ2-5; 9 bases line up with TRBD2. Looked up from germline, CDR1 is SGHRS and CDR2 is YFSETQ. The J segment lost 5 bases and the V segment lost 4 bases, leaving 12 bases of the junction unmatched. The CDR3 spans 16 residues. The CDR3 protein is CASSDGTSKTGETQYF. The CDR3 bases are TGCGCCAGCAGCGACGGGACTAGCAAAACGGGGGAGACCCAGTACTTC.

On this clonotype: One base away lies a much larger clone, so this may be a sequencing read error. V is TRBV20-1 and J is TRBJ1-5; D gene ambiguous. Germline CDR1 reads DFQATT; CDR2 reads SNEGSKA (reference sequence). The CDR3 has 14 residues. This chain's CDR3 is CSASYGFSNQPHHF. As DNA, the CDR3 is TGCAGTGCTAGTTACGGGTTCAGCAATCAGCCCCATCATTTT.

This clonotype qualifies as medium-sized. The chain employs TRBV4-2 and TRBJ2-2; no definite D call. The CDR3 consists of 14 residues. Germline CDR1 reads LGHNA; CDR2 reads YNFKEQ. The V end was cut by 1 base, the J end by 6 bases, with 9 bases between. The CDR3 here is CASSQGGKAGELFF. As DNA, the CDR3 is TGTGCCAGCAGCCAAGGAGGCAAGGCCGGGGAGCTGTTTTTT.

This clonotype showed up many times. V is TRBV20-1 and J is TRBJ2-7; 7 nucleotides align to TRBD2. CDR1 is DFQATT and CDR2 is SNEGSKA in the germline V gene (reference sequence). J lost 0 bases, V lost 6 bases, and 5 bases had no gene match. This CDR3 region has 13 residues. CDR3 sequence (DNA): TGCAGTGCGGACGGGGGGAGCTCCTACGAGCAGTACTTC. It codes for CSADGGSSYEQYF.

This chain joins TRBV20-1 and TRBJ2-3; 7 positions match TRBD2. The trim removed 1 base at V and 3 bases at J, leaving 7 bases unmatched. The CDR3 has 15 residues. CDR1 and CDR2 from the germline V gene are DFQATT and SNEGSKA (reference sequence). This CDR3 is CSARVQAGRTDTQYF. CDR3 sequence (DNA): TGCAGTGCTAGAGTCCAAGCGGGGCGAACAGATACGCAGTATTTT.

This clonotype has ten or more counts. The rearrangement uses TRBV7-2 and TRBJ2-7; 7 nucleotides match TRBD1. Trimming cost V 2 bases and J 6 bases; bases outside gene matches: 7. Germline lookup yields CDR1 SGHTA and CDR2 FQGNSA. The CDR3 is 14 residues long. As DNA, the CDR3 is TGTGCCAGCAGCTTACTCCACAACAGGGGCGAGCAGTACTTC. As protein: CASSLLHNRGEQYF.

This clonotype is classed as medium-sized (0.01 to 0.1%). This CDR3 is CASSQRTRSYNEQFF. The CDR3, as DNA: TGTGCCAGCAGCCAACGGACTAGGAGCTACAATGAGCAGTTCTTC. The rearrangement joins TRBV12-3 or TRBV12-4 to TRBJ2-1; 7 bases line up with TRBD2. Losses at the gene ends were 6 bases for V and 3 bases for J; bases not matched to a gene: 8. This CDR3 comprises 15 residues.

This clonotype was counted many times. The chain couples TRBV11-2 to TRBJ2-1, with 8 positions matching TRBD2. In germline, CDR1 is SGHAT, CDR2 FQNNGV. The CDR3 loop spans 15 amino acids. The J segment lost 0 bases and the V segment lost 3 bases, leaving 1 base of the junction unmatched. CDR3 sequence (DNA): TGTGCCAGCAGCTTTACTAGCGGCTCCTACAATGAGCAGTTCTTC. Its translation: CASSFTSGSYNEQFF.

This clonotype was observed at least ten times. The J gene is TRBJ2-4, the V gene TRBV4-2; D is tentatively TRBD1 or TRBD2 (5 bases each). The CDR3 is 16 amino acids. From germline, CDR1 is LGHNA and CDR2 YNFKEQ. Trimming cost V 3 bases and J 3 bases, with 15 bases left between them. The CDR3 spells CASSHGADYGKNIQYF. The CDR3 DNA reads TGTGCCAGCAGCCATGGGGCCGACTATGGCAAAAACATTCAGTACTTC.

This clonotype was observed at least ten times. This chain links TRBV7-3 with TRBJ1-5; unclear D gene. The germline gives CDR1 SGHTA, CDR2 FQGTGA. This CDR3 is built from 13 residues. V lost 6 bases, J lost 4 bases, and 10 bases lay in between. Written as DNA, the CDR3 is TGTGCCAGCAGGGGGAACAAGAATCAGCCCCAGCATTTT. Translating gives CASRGNKNQPQHF.

The sample holds many counts of this clonotype. The CDR3 is CASSLGLAGGPDTQYF. The CDR3 nucleotides are TGTGCCAGCAGTTTAGGTCTAGCGGGGGGCCCAGATACGCAGTATTTT. The V and J genes are TRBV28 and TRBJ2-3; TRBD2 matches 11 bases. Germline V gene lookup returns CDR1 MDHEN and CDR2 SYDVKM. Germline trimming cut 2 bases from V and 4 bases from J; bases unmatched to any gene: 5. The CDR3 sequence is 16 residues long.

This clonotype was seen many times. This sequence joins TRBV20-1 and TRBJ2-7; no clear D. The ends were cut back, 3 bases at V and 5 bases at J, with 5 bases in the middle. The germline V gene encodes CDR1 DFQATT and CDR2 SNEGSKA (reference sequence). The CDR3 loop spans 10 amino acids. The CDR3 DNA is TGCAGTGCTAGGAAGGACGAGCAGTACTTC. This sequence encodes CSARKDEQYF.

This clonotype was counted many times. The V call is TRBV18, the J call TRBJ2-1, with D possibly TRBD2 on 6 matching bases. V shed 3 bases and J shed 0 bases, with 12 bases lying between them. The V gene's germline CDR1 is KGHSH and CDR2 LQKENI. This CDR3 has 16 amino acids. Written as DNA, the CDR3 is TGTGCCAGCTCACCTTACCGGGACTTCTCCTACAATGAGCAGTTCTTC. It encodes CASSPYRDFSYNEQFF.

Ten or more counts support this clonotype. The DNA of the CDR3 is TGCAGTGCCACCGGGACTCACACTAGCACAGATACGCAGTATTTT. Translation: CSATGTHTSTDTQYF. The gene calls are TRBV20-1 and TRBJ2-3; possible D gene TRBD2, 6 bases. The germline V and J ends were trimmed by 6 bases and 0 bases, with 16 bases remaining between them. This CDR3 has 15 residues. The germline V gene has CDR1 DFQATT and CDR2 SNEGSKA (reference sequence).

Judged by abundance, this clonotype is medium-sized. The chain is built from TRBV6-2 or TRBV6-3 and TRBJ2-1; tentative D call: TRBD1 (5 bases). In germline, CDR1 is MNHEY, CDR2 SVGEGT. Trimming took 5 bases from V and 6 from J, leaving 5 bases between them. This CDR3 has 11 amino acids. CDR3 in amino acids: CASSQGNEQFF. For the CDR3, the DNA is TGTGCCAGCAGTCAGGGCAATGAGCAGTTCTTC.

This clonotype appeared many times. The chain couples TRBV5-6 to TRBJ2-7; D gene ambiguous. The CDR3 spans 15 residues. Trimming took off 1 base at V and 0 bases at J, with 11 bases between the two ends. Per germline, CDR1 SGHDT and CDR2 YYEEEE. CDR3 nucleotide sequence: TGTGCCAGCAGCTTGAAGCAGGCCGTCTCCTACGAGCAGTACTTC. Protein sequence: CASSLKQAVSYEQYF.

This clonotype was picked up many times. The chain carries TRBV20-1 and TRBJ2-5, with 10 bases lining up with TRBD2. This CDR3 comprises 16 residues. In germline, CDR1 is DFQATT, CDR2 SNEGSKA (reference sequence). V dropped 3 bases and J dropped 0; count of bases not matched to a gene: 7. This CDR3 reads CSARGHSGGNQETQYF. The CDR3 coding sequence is TGCAGTGCTAGGGGGCATAGCGGGGGGAACCAAGAGACCCAGTACTTC.

This clonotype ranks as medium-sized. V and J are TRBV12-3 or TRBV12-4 and TRBJ1-1; D remains unclear. Deletions cut 1 base from V and 4 bases from J, with 7 bases between. The CDR3 is made up of 13 amino acids. The CDR3 spells CASSLGESTEAFF. CDR3 bases: TGTGCCAGCAGTTTAGGTGAGAGCACTGAAGCTTTCTTT.

This clonotype came up many times. The chain couples TRBV11-2 to TRBJ2-3; maybe TRBD1 (7 bases). Germline lookup yields CDR1 SGHAT and CDR2 FQNNGV. The V end was cut by 4 bases, the J end by 6 bases, with 14 bases between. The CDR3 totals 14 residues. The CDR3 DNA reads TGTGCCAGCAGCTCAAATTCAGGGGGGGATACGCAGTATTTT. Translation gives CASSSNSGGDTQYF.

Turning to this clonotype: No conserved phenylalanine or tryptophan is present at the end of the CDR3, so a read error is the likely explanation. The chain employs TRBV5-6 and TRBJ2-7, with TRBD1 identical over 9 bases. The germline gives CDR1 SGHDT, CDR2 YYEEEE. J was trimmed by 3 bases and V by 3 bases; bases with no gene match: 4. The CDR3 loop spans 14 amino acids. DNA for the CDR3: TGTGCCAGCAGCTCCCGGACAGGGGTCTACGAGCAGTACCTC. Its protein is CASSSRTGVYEQYL.

About this clonotype itself: An end of the junction differs from the germline gene, which may be a read error. The V and J genes are TRBV7-2 and TRBJ2-5, with 15 bases fitting TRBD2. The CDR3 covers 19 residues. CDR1 is SGHTA, CDR2 FQGNSA, per germline. Written as DNA, the CDR3 is TGTGCCAGCGGCTTGAAAGGACTAGCGGGGGGGCCGGGTCAAGAGACCCAATACTTC. This codes for CASGLKGLAGGPGQETQYF.

This clonotype has ten or more counts. The chain is built from TRBV2 and TRBJ2-7, with 11 bases lining up with TRBD2. The CDR3 totals 15 residues. V lost 6 bases to trimming and J lost 6 bases; unmatched junction nucleotides: 10. Per germline, CDR1 SNHLY and CDR2 FYNNEI. The CDR3 reads CASRDYSGGAVEQYF. CDR3 nucleotides: TGTGCCAGCAGAGACTATAGCGGGGGGGCGGTCGAGCAGTACTTC.

This clonotype was seen many times. The rearrangement uses TRBV20-1 and TRBJ2-1; TRBD2 aligns across 8 bases. The J segment lost 8 bases and the V segment lost 3 bases, leaving 9 bases of the junction unmatched. CDR3 size: 14 residues. Germline CDR1 reads DFQATT; CDR2 reads SNEGSKA (reference sequence). CDR3 in amino acids: CSASRAGVDDEQFF. Written as DNA, the CDR3 is TGCAGTGCTAGCCGAGCGGGAGTTGACGATGAGCAGTTCTTC.

This clonotype has ten or more counts. The chain carries TRBV5-4 and TRBJ2-7; 8 nucleotides align to TRBD2. V dropped 2 bases and J dropped 5; count of bases not matched to a gene: 3. Germline CDR1 is SGHNT and CDR2 is YYREEE (reference sequence). The CDR3 length is 13 residues. The chain's CDR3 is CASSLAGVNEQYF. As DNA, the CDR3 is TGTGCCAGCAGCTTAGCGGGAGTCAACGAGCAGTACTTC.

There are many counts of this clonotype. The chain links TRBV7-2 to TRBJ1-1; D perhaps matches TRBD1 (5 bases). The germline V and J ends were trimmed by 5 bases and 11 bases, with 18 bases remaining between them. Germline values: CDR1 SGHTA, CDR2 FQGNSA. CDR3 length: 13 amino acids. CDR3: CASSMSLGDEAFF. The CDR3 DNA is TGTGCCAGCAGCATGTCCTTGGGGGATGAGGCTTTCTTT.

This clonotype was seen many times. The rearrangement uses TRBV7-6 and TRBJ2-3, with D possibly matching TRBD1 (6 bases). Between the trimmed V and J ends, which lost 5 bases and 0 bases, there was a span of 12 bases. Germline-derived CDR1 and CDR2 are SGHVS and FNYEAQ. The CDR3 is made up of 15 amino acids. The CDR3 loop reads CASSPTTGSTDTQYF. For the CDR3, the DNA is TGTGCCAGCAGCCCCACGACAGGTAGCACAGATACGCAGTATTTT.

Only a few counts were recorded for this clonotype. The chain has TRBV5-6 and TRBJ2-5; 7 bases are a match to TRBD1. V dropped 3 bases and J dropped 9; count of bases not matched to a gene: 20. The germline gives CDR1 SGHDT, CDR2 YYEEEE. This CDR3 spans 17 amino acids. The CDR3 protein is CASSSLIGTANPRAQYF. In DNA form, the CDR3 reads TGTGCCAGCAGCTCGCTGATAGGGACAGCGAACCCAAGGGCCCAGTACTTC. Using reference TRBV5-6 and TRBJ2-5 for the parts outside the CDR3, the full variable domain is DAGVTQSPTHLIKTRGQQVTLRCSPKSGHDTVSWYQQALGQGPQFIFQYYEEEERQRGNFPDRFSGHQFPNYSSELNVNALLLGDSALYLCASSSLIGTANPRAQYFGPGTRLLVL.

The chain combines TRBV20-1 with TRBJ2-7, with D hard to call. The CDR3 totals 12 residues. V was cut by 1 base and J by 0 bases, with 4 bases left in between. Germline V gene data show CDR1 as DFQATT and CDR2 as SNEGSKA (reference sequence). The CDR3, as DNA: TGCAGTGCTAGAGGGACCTCCTACGAGCAGTACTTC. The encoded protein is CSARGTSYEQYF.

This clonotype was seen many times. The chain is built from TRBV7-9 and TRBJ2-7, with 10 bases that match TRBD1. The CDR3 consists of 15 residues. CDR1 and CDR2 (germline): SEHNR, FQNEAQ (reference sequence). Losses at the gene ends were 5 bases for V and 4 bases for J; bases not matched to a gene: 8. CDR3 in amino acids: CASSDDRGLGYEQYF. The CDR3 DNA reads as TGTGCCAGCAGCGATGACAGGGGGCTGGGATACGAGCAGTACTTC.

The J gene is TRBJ2-5, the V gene TRBV6-2 or TRBV6-3, with 7 positions matching TRBD2. The germline CDR1 and CDR2 sequences are MNHEY and SVGEGT. Trimming at V came to 2 bases and at J to 5 bases, leaving 8 bases not matched to a gene. CDR3 length equals 15 residues. The DNA for the CDR3 is TGTGCCAGCAGTTACCTGGGGGGGGACGTGGAGACCCAGTACTTC. Its protein product is CASSYLGGDVETQYF.